This TCR beta chain emerged from a study of response to subunit inactivated influenza vaccine. Germline values: CDR1 SNHLY, CDR2 FYNNEI. CDR3 length equals 15 residues. V lost 2 bases and J lost 5, with 15 bases in between. Via MiXCR, TCRdb re-called the RT-PCR reads, giving one row per CDR3 protein. The data contain 650,000 to 800,000 distinct CDR3 sequences, roughly 14% of them singletons. Of note for this clonotype: No antigen is known for it.

Findings and limits, study-wide: Authors suggested each seasonal influenza vaccination recruits few new T cells.

The rearrangement links TRBV2 to TRBJ1-1; D gene unclear. The sample was PBMCs from blood, taken 14 to 15 days before vaccination. This TCR was sampled from a man in his forties or fifties who received an inactivated influenza vaccine. The CDR3 here is CASSELGPSRTEAFF. For the CDR3, the DNA is TGTGCCAGCAGTGAATTAGGACCCTCTAGGACTGAAGCTTTCTTT.